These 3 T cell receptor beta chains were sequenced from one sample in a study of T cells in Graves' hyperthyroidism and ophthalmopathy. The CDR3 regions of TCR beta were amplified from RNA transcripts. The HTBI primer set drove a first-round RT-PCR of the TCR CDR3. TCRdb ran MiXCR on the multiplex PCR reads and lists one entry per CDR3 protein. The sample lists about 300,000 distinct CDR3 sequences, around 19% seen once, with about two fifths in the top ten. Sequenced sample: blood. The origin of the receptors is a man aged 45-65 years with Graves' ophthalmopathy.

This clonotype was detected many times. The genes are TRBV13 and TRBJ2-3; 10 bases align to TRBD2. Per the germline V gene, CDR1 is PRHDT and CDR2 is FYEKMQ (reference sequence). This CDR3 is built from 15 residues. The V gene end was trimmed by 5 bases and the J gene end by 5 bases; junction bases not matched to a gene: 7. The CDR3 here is CASSPGTSEVDTQYF. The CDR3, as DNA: TGTGCCAGCAGCCCCGGGACTAGCGAGGTAGATACGCAGTATTTT.

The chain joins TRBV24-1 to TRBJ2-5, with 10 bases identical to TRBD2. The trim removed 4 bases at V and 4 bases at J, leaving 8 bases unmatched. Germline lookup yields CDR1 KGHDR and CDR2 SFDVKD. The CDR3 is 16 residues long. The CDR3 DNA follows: TGTGCCACCAGTGACCTAGGGTCTAGCGGGAGAGAGACCCAGTACTTC. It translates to CATSDLGSSGRETQYF.

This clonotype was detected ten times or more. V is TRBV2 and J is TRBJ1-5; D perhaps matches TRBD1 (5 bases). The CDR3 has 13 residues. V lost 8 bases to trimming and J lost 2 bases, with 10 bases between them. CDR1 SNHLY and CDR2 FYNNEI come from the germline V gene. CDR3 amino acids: CASCSGGNQPQHF. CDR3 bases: TGTGCCAGCTGTTCGGGGGGCAATCAGCCCCAGCATTTT.